Listed below are T cell receptor beta chains from one sample, sequenced in a study of T cell responses to AZD1222 COVID-19 vaccine. Here immunoSEQ multiplex PCR was the method, and the copy in TCRdb shows in-frame clones only, minus some. The data show approximately 130,000 clones, roughly 90% seen once. Material: peripheral blood, obtained 28 days after the second AZD1222 dose. The receptors originated from an adult who received the AZD1222 COVID-19 vaccine. CDR3s include the opening cysteine and the closing phenylalanine or tryptophan. The D gene is left open where the match is weak. Not all rows give a size; the values are once, few, many and, for expanded clones, a class.

size	D	length	V	J	DNA	CDR3
.	.	17	TRBV5-1	TRBJ2-6	TGCGCCAGCAGCCGGGGGGACAGATCAACTGGGGCCAACGTCCTGACTTTC	CASSRGDRSTGANVLTF
.	.	15	TRBV19	TRBJ1-5	TGTGCCAGTAGTCTCTCCCCGCGCTTCGATCAGCCCCAGCATTTT	CASSLSPRFDQPQHF
.	.	15	TRBV18	TRBJ2-1	TGTGCCAGCTCACCACCGAGTACCGACTACAATGAGCAGTTCTTC	CASSPPSTDYNEQFF
.	TRBD1	15	TRBV7-7	TRBJ2-1	TGTGCTAGCAGCCCATCCCCGTCACAGGGGAATGAGCAGTTCTTC	CASSPSPSQGNEQFF
.	TRBD1	14	TRBV6-5	TRBJ1-2	TGTGCCAGCAGTCGTGGGACAGGGGAGACTGGCTACACCTTC	CASSRGTGETGYTF
.	.	15	TRBV28	TRBJ2-6	TGTGCCAGCTCGGGACAATCTTCTGGGGCCAACGTCCTGACTTTC	CASSGQSSGANVLTF
few	.	11	TRBV7-9	TRBJ1-1	TGTGCCAGCAGCAGGGAGACTGAAGCTTTCTTT	CASSRETEAFF
.	.	17	TRBV3-1/TRBV3-2	TRBJ1-5	TGTGCCAGCAGCCAAGGGACTTTAACGGTTGGCCAACAGCCCCAGCATTTT	CASSQGTLTVGQQPQHF
.	.	14	TRBV25-1	TRBJ1-1	TGTGCCAGCTGCCCCGATGGTTTCCCCACTCGAGCTTTCTTT	CASCPDGFPTRAFF
few	TRBD1	16	TRBV24-1	TRBJ2-2	TGTGCCACCAGTGACCCGGGGACAGGGTCCACCGGGGAGCTGTTTTTT	CATSDPGTGSTGELFF